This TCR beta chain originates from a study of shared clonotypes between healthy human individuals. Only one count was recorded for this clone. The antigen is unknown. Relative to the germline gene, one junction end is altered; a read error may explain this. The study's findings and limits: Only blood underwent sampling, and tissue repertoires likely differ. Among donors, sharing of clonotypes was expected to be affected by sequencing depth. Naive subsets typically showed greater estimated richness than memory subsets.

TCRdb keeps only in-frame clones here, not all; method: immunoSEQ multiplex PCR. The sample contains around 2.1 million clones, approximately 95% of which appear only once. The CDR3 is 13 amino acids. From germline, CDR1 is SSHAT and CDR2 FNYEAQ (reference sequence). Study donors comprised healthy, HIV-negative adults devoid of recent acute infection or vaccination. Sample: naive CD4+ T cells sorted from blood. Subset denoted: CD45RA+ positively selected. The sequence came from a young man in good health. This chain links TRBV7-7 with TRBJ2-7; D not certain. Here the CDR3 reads CASSPSSGHEQYF. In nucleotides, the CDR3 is TGTGCTAGCAGCCCTAGTTCGGGCCACGAGCAGTACTTC.